Sequencing of this TCR beta chain was carried out in a study of blood T cell repertoires in COVID-19. As for the study in general: Material from acute and convalescent COVID-19 was sourced from the United States, Italy and Spain. The cDNA or gDNA used as material had been derived from T cells, B-cell-depleted T cells, or PBMCs.

CDR1 SEHNR and CDR2 FQNEAQ come from the germline V gene (reference sequence). The germline V and J ends were trimmed by 3 bases and 4 bases, with 20 bases remaining between them. The CDR3 runs 17 residues. Authors' methods: Amplification from reference gene primers served as the basis for estimated nucleated cell counts. Profiled with immunoSEQ multiplex PCR; TCRdb holds only in-frame clones, not every one. V and J calls and clone size come straight from that table; D and trimming were deduced from the DNA. The table lists about 230,000 clones, around 88% of them singletons. The clonotype comes from a man older than 75 with acute or convalescent COVID-19. The specimen was peripheral blood. This rearrangement joins TRBV7-9 to TRBJ2-3; D perhaps matches TRBD1 (6 bases). CDR3: CASSFGASSGGPDTQYF. The CDR3 DNA is TGTGCCAGCAGCTTCGGGGCTTCCAGTGGGGGCCCAGATACGCAGTATTTT.